These 6 T cell receptor beta chains share one sample of origin, sequenced in a study of T cell changes during pregnancy in multiple sclerosis. Method: immunoSEQ multiplex PCR; TCRdb's copy keeps in-frame clones and lacks some. Counted here are about 83,000 clones, roughly nine tenths occurring once; the ten biggest clones make up 3% to 4.5%. The sequences come from PBMCs, collected in the first trimester of pregnancy. These receptors came from a female donor in good health, serving as a control in a pregnancy study. Some clones in this sample may be carry-over from other donors' samples.

The chain is built from TRBV19 and TRBJ2-2; the D is unclear. Germline V gene lookup returns CDR1 LNHDA and CDR2 SQIVND (reference sequence). The CDR3 spans 14 residues. V lost 4 bases and J 2 bases, leaving 8 bases between the germline ends. The CDR3 bases are TGTGCCAGTAGTAAGACATTTAACACCGGGGAGCTGTTTTTT. This encodes CASSKTFNTGELFF.

The chain's CDR3 is CASSSPPGTGDHYGYTF. Here the CDR3 DNA reads TGTGCCAGCAGTTCACCCCCCGGGACAGGGGATCACTATGGCTACACCTTC. J is TRBJ1-2 and V is TRBV28; 10 bases align to TRBD1. After removal of 4 bases from V and 3 bases from J, the junction contained 11 bases not matched to a gene. The CDR3 is made up of 17 amino acids. Germline V gene lookup returns CDR1 MDHEN and CDR2 SYDVKM.

The V call is TRBV5-8, the J call TRBJ1-5; 7 bases are a match to TRBD1. In germline, CDR1 is SGHTS, CDR2 YDEGEE. The CDR3 runs 16 residues. The trim removed 2 bases at V and 2 bases at J, leaving 7 bases unmatched. The CDR3 here is CASSLGGGSGNQPQHF. The DNA of the CDR3 is TGTGCCAGCAGCTTAGGGGGCGGAAGTGGCAATCAGCCCCAGCATTTT.

The chain recombines TRBV7-9 with TRBJ2-7, with 13 bases that match TRBD2. Germline V gives CDR1 SEHNR, CDR2 FQNEAQ (reference sequence). V lost 5 bases and J lost 7; bases outside the gene matches: 8. The CDR3 sequence is 15 residues long. The CDR3 spells CASSPLAGGPREQYF. The CDR3 nucleotides are TGTGCCAGCAGCCCACTAGCGGGAGGGCCGCGGGAGCAGTACTTC.

J is TRBJ2-3 and V is TRBV11-1, with D possibly matching TRBD1 (6 bases). This CDR3 has 14 amino acids. Trimming took off 6 bases at V and 2 bases at J, with 12 bases between the two ends. Germline loops: CDR1 SGHAT, CDR2 FQDESV (reference sequence). The CDR3 loop is CASRLQGHTDTQYF. CDR3 DNA sequence: TGTGCCAGCAGACTACAGGGTCACACAGATACGCAGTATTTT.

The chain carries TRBV7-2 and TRBJ2-6, with 7 positions matching TRBD1. The germline V gene has CDR1 SGHTA and CDR2 FQGNSA. V shed 5 bases, J shed 0 bases, and the junction held 10 bases outside the gene matches. This CDR3 comprises 18 residues. The CDR3 bases are TGTGCCAGCAGCCCTCGACAGGGCGCGTACTCTGGGGCCAACGTCCTGACTTTC. Residues: CASSPRQGAYSGANVLTF.